This T cell receptor beta chain was captured by sequencing in a study of CD8 T cells in ankylosing spondylitis. The sample holds many counts of this clonotype. Its antigen is not identified. V was pared by 5 bases and J by 8 bases, with 7 bases of the junction left unmatched. The CDR3 spans 13 residues. Study-wide results and limits: Enrichment of disease-linked clones was reportedly significant in matched ankylosing spondylitis synovial fluid. Previously reported in reactive arthritis synovial fluid and blood were some of the motif variants. As for the disease-linked clones, they showed a CD8+ phenotype and occurred at relatively low frequencies in peripheral blood. Ankylosing spondylitis blood appeared to be characterized by a TCR beta motif of about eight highly homologous variants.

TCRdb re-called the 5' RACE reads through MiXCR, storing one row per CDR3 protein. The table lists about 750,000 distinct CDR3 sequences, around 20% of them singletons. This sequence was found in a male donor with ankylosing spondylitis. The sequenced sample consisted of blood, either unsorted or a sorted T cell fraction (not recorded which). The chain couples TRBV12-3 or TRBV12-4 to TRBJ1-2; 8 bases are shared with TRBD1. The CDR3 nucleotides read TGTGCCAGCAGTCCAGGGGGCGCGACGGGCTACACCTTC. It yields the protein CASSPGGATGYTF.